The present T cell receptor beta chain was sequenced within a study of regulatory T cells in long-lasting Graves disease. The CDR3 consists of 15 residues. Between the trimmed V and J ends, which lost 3 bases and 1 base, there was a span of 12 bases. In germline, CDR1 is MDHEN, CDR2 SYDVKM. Time point defined: newly diagnosed GD, antithyroid drugs for less than 3 months. Making the TCR library involved RNA that had been extracted from PBMCs. This clonotype was found many times. In building TCR beta libraries, iRepertoire HTBI primers were used together with Arm-PCR of CDR3 regions. TCRdb called the multiplex PCR reads again in MiXCR, with one record for every CDR3 protein. Here the sample spans about 400,000 distinct CDR3 sequences, about 16% being singletons. This sample also belongs to another study, concerning T cells in Graves' hyperthyroidism and ophthalmopathy.

This clonotype was sampled from a woman under 30 with Graves disease. The chain carries TRBV28 and TRBJ2-5; D not resolved. Material: peripheral blood mononuclear cells (PBMCs), obtained at new diagnosis, from a patient treated with antithyroid drugs. CDR3 loop: CASSFQAGLQETQYF. CDR3 bases: TGTGCCAGCAGTTTCCAAGCCGGGCTCCAAGAGACCCAGTACTTC.